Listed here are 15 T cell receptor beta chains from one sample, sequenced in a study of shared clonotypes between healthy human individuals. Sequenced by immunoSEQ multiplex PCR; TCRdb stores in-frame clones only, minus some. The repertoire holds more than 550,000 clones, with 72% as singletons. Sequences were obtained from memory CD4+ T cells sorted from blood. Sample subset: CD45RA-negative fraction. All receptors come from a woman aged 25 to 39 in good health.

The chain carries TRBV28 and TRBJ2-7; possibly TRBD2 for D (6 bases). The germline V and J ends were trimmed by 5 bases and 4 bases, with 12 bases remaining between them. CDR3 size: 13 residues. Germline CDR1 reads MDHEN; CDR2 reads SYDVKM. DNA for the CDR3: TGTGCCAGCAGTCGGGGGTCTCGGTACGAGCAGTACTTC. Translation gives CASSRGSRYEQYF.

The CDR3 DNA reads as TGTGCCAGCAGCTTAGGGCCCCAAGGGATGGGAACCCAGTACTTC. This gives the protein CASSLGPQGMGTQYF. This chain links TRBV11-2 with TRBJ2-5; no reliable D call. From germline, CDR1 is SGHAT and CDR2 FQNNGV. V shed 1 base and J shed 8 bases, with 17 bases lying between them. The CDR3 consists of 15 residues.

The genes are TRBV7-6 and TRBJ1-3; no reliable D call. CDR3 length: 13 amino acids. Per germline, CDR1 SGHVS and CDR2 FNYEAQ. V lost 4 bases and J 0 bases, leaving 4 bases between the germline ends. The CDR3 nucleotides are TGTGCCAGCAGCTGGGACTCTGGAAACACCATATATTTT. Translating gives CASSWDSGNTIYF.

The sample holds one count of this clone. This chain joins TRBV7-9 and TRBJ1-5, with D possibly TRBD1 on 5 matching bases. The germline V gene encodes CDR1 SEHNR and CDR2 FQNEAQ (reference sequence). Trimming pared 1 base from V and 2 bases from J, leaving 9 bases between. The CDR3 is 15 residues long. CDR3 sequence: CASSLDGAGNQPQHF. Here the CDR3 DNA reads TGTGCCAGCAGCTTAGACGGGGCCGGCAATCAGCCCCAGCATTTT.

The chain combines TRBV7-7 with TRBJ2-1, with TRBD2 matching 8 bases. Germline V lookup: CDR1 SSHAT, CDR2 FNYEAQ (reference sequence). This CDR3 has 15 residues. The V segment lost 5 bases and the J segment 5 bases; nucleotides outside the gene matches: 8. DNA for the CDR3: TGTGCCAGCAGCCAAGATGGACTAGCCAACAATGAGCAGTTCTTC. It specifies CASSQDGLANNEQFF. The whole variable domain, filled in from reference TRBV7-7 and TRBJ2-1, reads GAGVSQSPRYKVTKRGQDVTLRCDPISSHATLYWYQQALGQGPEFLTYFNYEAQPDKSGLPSDRFSAERPEGSISTLTIQRTEQRDSAMYRCASSQDGLANNEQFFGPGTRLTVL.

DNA for the CDR3: TGTGCCAGCAGCTTAGGGGACAGAACCACTGAAGCTTTCTTT. It specifies CASSLGDRTTEAFF. This chain connects TRBV7-9 to TRBJ1-1; 7 positions agree with TRBD1. With V trimmed by 1 base and J by 4 bases, 3 bases remained unmatched. The CDR3 has 14 amino acids. Per the germline V gene, CDR1 is SEHNR and CDR2 is FQNEAQ (reference sequence).

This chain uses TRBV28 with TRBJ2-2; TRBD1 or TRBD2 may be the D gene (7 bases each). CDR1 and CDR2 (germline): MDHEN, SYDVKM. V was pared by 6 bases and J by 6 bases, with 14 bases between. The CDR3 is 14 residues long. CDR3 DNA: TGTGCCAGCAGCAAGCCAGGGGGGGCCGGGGAGCTGTTTTTT. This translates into CASSKPGGAGELFF.

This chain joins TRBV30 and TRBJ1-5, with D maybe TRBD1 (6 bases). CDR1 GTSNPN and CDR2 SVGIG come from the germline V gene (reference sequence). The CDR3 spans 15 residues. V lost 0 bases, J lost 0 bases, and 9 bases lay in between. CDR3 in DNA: TGTGCCTGGAGTGTAGGGGGATATAGCAATCAGCCCCAGCATTTT. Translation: CAWSVGGYSNQPQHF. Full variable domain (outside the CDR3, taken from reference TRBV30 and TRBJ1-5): SQTIHQWPATLVQPVGSPLSLECTVEGTSNPNLYWYRQAAGRGLQLLFYSVGIGQISSEVPQNLSASRPQDRQFILSSKKLLLSDSGFYLCAWSVGGYSNQPQHFGDGTRLSIL.

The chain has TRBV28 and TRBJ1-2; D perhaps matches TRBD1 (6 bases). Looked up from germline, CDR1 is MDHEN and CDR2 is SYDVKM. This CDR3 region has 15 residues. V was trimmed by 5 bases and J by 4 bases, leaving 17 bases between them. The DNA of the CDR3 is TGTGCCAGCAGTCCGGGACGGGGACATACCTATGGCTACACCTTC. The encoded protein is CASSPGRGHTYGYTF.

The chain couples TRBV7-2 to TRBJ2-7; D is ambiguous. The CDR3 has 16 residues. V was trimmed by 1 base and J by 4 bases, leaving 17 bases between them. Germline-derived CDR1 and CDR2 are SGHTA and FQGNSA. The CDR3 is CASSLDLPAEGYEQYF. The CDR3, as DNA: TGTGCCAGCAGCTTAGATCTCCCGGCGGAAGGGTACGAGCAGTACTTC. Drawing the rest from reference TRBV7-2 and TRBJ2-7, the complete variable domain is GAGVSQSPSNKVTEKGKDVELRCDPISGHTALYWYRQSLGQGLEFLIYFQGNSAPDKSGLPSDRFSAERTGGSVSTLTIQRTQQEDSAVYLCASSLDLPAEGYEQYFGPGTRLTVT.

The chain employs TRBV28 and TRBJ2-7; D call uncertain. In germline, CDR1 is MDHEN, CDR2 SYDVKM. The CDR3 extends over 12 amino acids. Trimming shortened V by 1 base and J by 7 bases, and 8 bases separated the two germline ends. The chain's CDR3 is CASSLSSVEQYF. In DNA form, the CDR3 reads TGTGCCAGCAGTTTATCAAGTGTAGAGCAGTACTTC.

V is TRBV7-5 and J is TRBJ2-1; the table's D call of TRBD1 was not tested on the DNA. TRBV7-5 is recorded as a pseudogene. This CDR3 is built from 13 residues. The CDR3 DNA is TGTGTCAGAAGCCCGAGGGACAGCAATGAGCAGTTCTTC. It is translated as CVRSPRDSNEQFF.

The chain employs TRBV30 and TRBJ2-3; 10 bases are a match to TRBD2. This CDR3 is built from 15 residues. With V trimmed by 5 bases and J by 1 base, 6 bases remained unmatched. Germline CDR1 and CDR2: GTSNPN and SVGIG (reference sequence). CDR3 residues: CAWLSTSGGTDTQYF. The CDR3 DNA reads TGTGCCTGGCTCTCCACTAGCGGGGGCACAGATACGCAGTATTTT.

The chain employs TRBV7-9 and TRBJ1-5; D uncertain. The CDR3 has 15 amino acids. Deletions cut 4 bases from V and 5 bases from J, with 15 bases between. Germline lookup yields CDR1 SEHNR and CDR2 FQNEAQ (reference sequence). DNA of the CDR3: TGTGCCAGCAGCTCTACTTTATACGAGGATCAGCCCCAGCATTTT. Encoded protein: CASSSTLYEDQPQHF.

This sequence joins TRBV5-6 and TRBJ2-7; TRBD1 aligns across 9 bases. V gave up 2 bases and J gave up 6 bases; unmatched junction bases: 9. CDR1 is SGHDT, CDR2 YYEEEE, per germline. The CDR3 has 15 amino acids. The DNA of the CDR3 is TGTGCCAGCAGCTTTCTGACAGGGGGGAATTTCGAGCAGTACTTC. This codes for CASSFLTGGNFEQYF.